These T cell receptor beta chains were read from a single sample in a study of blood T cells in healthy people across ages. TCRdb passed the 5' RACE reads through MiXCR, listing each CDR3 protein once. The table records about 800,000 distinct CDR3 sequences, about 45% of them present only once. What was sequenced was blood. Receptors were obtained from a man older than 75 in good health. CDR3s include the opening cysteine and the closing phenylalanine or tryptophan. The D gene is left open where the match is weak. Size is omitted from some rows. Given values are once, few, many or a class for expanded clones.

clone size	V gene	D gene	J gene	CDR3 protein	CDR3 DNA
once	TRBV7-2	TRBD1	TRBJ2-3	CASSQGENTQYF	TGTGCCAGCAGCCAGGGGGAAAATACGCAGTATTTT
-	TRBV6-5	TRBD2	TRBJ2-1	CASALAGNYNEQFF	TGTGCCAGCGCACTAGCGGGAAACTACAATGAGCAGTTCTTC
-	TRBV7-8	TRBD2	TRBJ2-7	CASSLVEPELAGDIYNEQYF	TGTGCCAGCAGCTTAGTAGAGCCGGAACTAGCGGGTGACATCTACAACGAGCAGTACTTC
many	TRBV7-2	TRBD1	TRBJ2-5	CASSPLGTGGQETQYF	TGTGCCAGCAGCCCCCTTGGGACAGGGGGGCAAGAGACCCAGTACTTC
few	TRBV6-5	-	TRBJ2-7	CASRRQRSYEQYF	TGTGCCAGCAGAAGACAGCGAAGCTACGAGCAGTACTTC
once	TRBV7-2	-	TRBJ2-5	CASSLTRVQETQYF	TGTGCCAGCAGCTTAACTAGGGTCCAAGAGACCCAGTACTTC
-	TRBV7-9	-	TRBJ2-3	CASSPRTTSADTQYF	TGTGCCAGCAGCCCCCGGACCACAAGCGCAGATACGCAGTATTTT
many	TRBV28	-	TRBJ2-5	CASSYRQETQYF	TGTGCCAGCAGCTATAGGCAAGAGACCCAGTACTTC
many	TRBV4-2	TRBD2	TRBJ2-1	CASSRLGTSGSNEQFF	TGTGCCAGCAGCCGCCTCGGGACTAGCGGGAGCAATGAGCAGTTCTTC
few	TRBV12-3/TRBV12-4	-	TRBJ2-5	CASTDTFQETQYF	TGTGCCAGCACGGACACATTCCAAGAGACCCAGTACTTC
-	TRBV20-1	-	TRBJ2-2	CSAAPLSRRNTGELFF	TGCAGTGCTGCCCCCCTGAGCCGCAGAAACACCGGGGAGCTGTTTTTT
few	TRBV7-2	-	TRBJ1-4	CASSPDSGRDEKLFF	TGTGCCAGCAGCCCGGACAGCGGCAGGGATGAAAAACTGTTTTTT
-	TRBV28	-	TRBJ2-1	CASSLKTGTKFF	TGTGCCAGCAGTTTAAAAACGGGAACGAAGTTCTTC
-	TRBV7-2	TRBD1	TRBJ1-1	CASSPPGQGTEAFF	TGTGCCAGCAGCCCACCGGGACAGGGGACTGAAGCTTTCTTT
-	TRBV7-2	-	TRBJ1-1	CASSLAGGEGTEAFF	TGTGCCAGCAGCTTAGCAGGAGGGGAGGGGACTGAAGCTTTCTTT